The 28 T cell receptor beta chains in this list originate from one sample, sequenced in a study of T cell repertoires in ileal Crohn's disease. This table comes from immunoSEQ multiplex PCR, and its TCRdb copy is limited to in-frame clones, with some not included. The table lists roughly 3,500 clones, about four fifths of them singletons. Material for sequencing was ileal tissue. Receptors were obtained from an adult with Crohn's disease.

V and J are TRBV30 and TRBJ2-1; a weak D match, TRBD2 (7 bases). CDR1 and CDR2 (germline): GTSNPN, SVGIG (reference sequence). This CDR3 has 15 amino acids. The V gene lost 5 bases and the J gene lost 4 bases, with 18 bases spanning the gap. The CDR3 coding sequence is TGTGCCTGGGACCGCGGTGGGGGGGCTTACAATGAGCAGTTCTTC. It is translated as CAWDRGGGAYNEQFF.

The CDR3 DNA sequence: TGTGCCAGCAGCGCCGGGACGTTGGGCGGGGGCTTCACAGATACGCAGTATTTT. Translating it yields CASSAGTLGGGFTDTQYF. The chain uses TRBV9 and TRBJ2-3; D may be TRBD2 (7 bases). This CDR3 is built from 18 residues. V gave up 3 bases and J gave up 2 bases, with 22 bases separating them. CDR1 SGDLS and CDR2 YYNGEE come from the germline V gene.

This clone was detected a few times. J is TRBJ1-2 and V is TRBV7-2, with a weak D call TRBD1 (6 bases). V lost 5 bases and J lost 4, with 14 bases in between. Germline CDR1 is SGHTA and CDR2 is FQGNSA. This CDR3 has 14 amino acids. CDR3 in amino acids: CASSPGGMGYGYTF. The CDR3 DNA reads TGTGCCAGCAGCCCTGGGGGCATGGGCTATGGCTACACCTTC. The full variable domain, with the rest looked up from reference TRBV7-2 and TRBJ1-2, is GAGVSQSPSNKVTEKGKDVELRCDPISGHTALYWYRQSLGQGLEFLIYFQGNSAPDKSGLPSDRFSAERTGGSVSTLTIQRTQQEDSAVYLCASSPGGMGYGYTFGSGTRLTVV.

The gene calls are TRBV5-1 and TRBJ2-1; no firm D call. The CDR3 spans 14 residues. CDR1 and CDR2 from the germline V gene are SGHRS and YFSETQ. Trimming removed 0 bases at V and 1 base at J, with 5 bases between. The CDR3 region is CASSLDTSYNEQFF. The CDR3 DNA is TGCGCCAGCAGCTTGGACACATCCTACAATGAGCAGTTCTTC.

V and J are TRBV7-2 and TRBJ2-7, with a tentative D call TRBD2 (6 bases). This CDR3 comprises 14 residues. Germline lookup yields CDR1 SGHTA and CDR2 FQGNSA. Trimming stripped 7 bases from V and 2 bases from J, with 15 bases between. The CDR3 bases are TGTGCCAGCACTCTCGGGGGAGGCGCCTACGAGCAGTACTTC. It codes for CASTLGGGAYEQYF. The full variable domain, completed using reference TRBV7-2 and TRBJ2-7, is GAGVSQSPSNKVTEKGKDVELRCDPISGHTALYWYRQSLGQGLEFLIYFQGNSAPDKSGLPSDRFSAERTGGSVSTLTIQRTQQEDSAVYLCASTLGGGAYEQYFGPGTRLTVT.

V and J are TRBV5-4 and TRBJ2-6; no firm D call. The CDR3 runs 13 residues. The V end was cut by 2 bases, the J end by 5 bases, with 5 bases between. Germline V lookup: CDR1 SGHNT, CDR2 YYREEE (reference sequence). The CDR3 coding sequence is TGTGCCAGCAGCTTATCAAGGGCCAACGTCCTGACTTTC. This encodes CASSLSRANVLTF.

The chain has TRBV5-1 and TRBJ1-2, with D possibly being TRBD1 (6 bases). Trimming removed 0 bases at V and 3 bases at J, with 6 bases between. Looked up from germline, CDR1 is SGHRS and CDR2 is YFSETQ. This CDR3 has 13 residues. CDR3 amino acids: CASSLDRDYGYTF. The CDR3 DNA reads as TGCGCCAGCAGCTTGGACAGGGACTATGGCTACACCTTC.

The chain uses TRBV5-1 and TRBJ2-7; 9 positions match TRBD1. From germline, CDR1 is SGHRS and CDR2 YFSETQ. This CDR3 region has 15 residues. After removal of 0 bases from V and 5 bases from J, the junction contained 6 bases not matched to a gene. The CDR3 sequence: CASSLVQGARDEQYF. CDR3 in DNA: TGCGCCAGCAGCTTGGTACAGGGGGCCAGGGACGAGCAGTACTTC. Full variable domain (outside the CDR3, taken from reference TRBV5-1 and TRBJ2-7): KAGVTQTPRYLIKTRGQQVTLSCSPISGHRSVSWYQQTPGQGLQFLFEYFSETQRNKGNFPGRFSGRQFSNSRSEMNVSTLELGDSALYLCASSLVQGARDEQYFGPGTRLTVT.

This clone came up once. This chain links TRBV19 with TRBJ2-5; the D gene is possibly TRBD1 (5 bases). V was cut by 6 bases and J by 5 bases, with 7 bases left in between. Germline V CDR1 and CDR2: LNHDA, SQIVND (reference sequence). The CDR3 contains 11 residues. The CDR3 nucleotides read TGTGCCAGTAGGCAGGGCGAGACCCAGTACTTC. It yields the protein CASRQGETQYF.

The chain has TRBV19 and TRBJ1-1; D gene unclear. CDR3 length: 13 residues. V gave up 7 bases and J gave up 3 bases, with 12 bases separating them. CDR1 is LNHDA and CDR2 is SQIVND in the germline V gene (reference sequence). CDR3 sequence (DNA): TGTGCCAGTAATCGGGAAGGAGACACTGAAGCTTTCTTT. Translated: CASNREGDTEAFF.

This clone has a single count. CDR3 protein: CASSFMRTEAFF. CDR3 nucleotide sequence: TGTGCCAGCAGCTTCATGAGGACTGAAGCTTTCTTT. The chain uses TRBV11-2 and TRBJ1-1; D ambiguous. The CDR3 length is 12 residues. Trimming removed 3 bases at V and 5 bases at J, with 7 bases between. Germline CDR1 SGHAT, CDR2 FQNNGV.

This chain connects TRBV28 to TRBJ1-2; D is possibly TRBD1 (6 bases). V was trimmed by 5 bases and J by 5 bases, leaving 15 bases between them. Germline assignment: CDR1 MDHEN and CDR2 SYDVKM. This CDR3 contains 14 residues. This CDR3 is CASSKGEARYGYTF. The CDR3 region has the DNA TGTGCCAGCAGTAAGGGGGAAGCGCGTTATGGCTACACCTTC.

The rearrangement uses TRBV14 and TRBJ2-7; 10 positions match TRBD2. From germline, CDR1 is SGHDN and CDR2 FVKESK. After removal of 1 base from V and 2 bases from J, the junction contained 8 bases not matched to a gene. This CDR3 comprises 17 residues. This CDR3 is CASSQGVSSGGTYEQYF. CDR3 coding DNA: TGTGCCAGCAGCCAAGGGGTTTCTAGCGGGGGCACCTACGAGCAGTACTTC.

The genes are TRBV6-6 and TRBJ1-1; a weak D match, TRBD1 (6 bases). Germline values: CDR1 MNHNY, CDR2 SVGAGI (reference sequence). This CDR3 contains 13 residues. V was clipped by 2 bases and J by 4 bases, with 8 bases between them. CDR3 loop: CASSYGGGTEAFF. CDR3 coding DNA: TGTGCCAGCAGTTACGGGGGCGGCACTGAAGCTTTCTTT.

The chain combines TRBV5-1 with TRBJ2-7, with a tentative D call TRBD1 (6 bases). CDR3 size: 14 residues. Germline CDR1 is SGHRS and CDR2 is YFSETQ. Trimming pared 4 bases from V and 7 bases from J, leaving 18 bases between. CDR3 sequence (DNA): TGCGCCAGCAGCACAGGGCCAAGCGATAAAGAGCAGTACTTC. This encodes CASSTGPSDKEQYF.

V is TRBV13 and J is TRBJ2-7; the D gene is possibly TRBD1 (6 bases). Trimming pared 4 bases from V and 0 bases from J, leaving 13 bases between. The CDR3 length is 15 residues. CDR1 and CDR2 (germline): PRHDT, FYEKMQ (reference sequence). The CDR3 DNA is TGTGCCAGCAGCTCCCACAGGGATAGCTCCTACGAGCAGTACTTC. Amino acids: CASSSHRDSSYEQYF.

V and J are TRBV18 and TRBJ2-7, with 7 bases fitting TRBD1. Germline V gene data show CDR1 as KGHSH and CDR2 as LQKENI. The CDR3 has 13 amino acids. J lost 4 bases, V lost 3 bases, and 3 bases had no gene match. The CDR3 DNA reads as TGTGCCAGCTCACCTTCGGGACAGTACGAGCAGTACTTC. Encoded protein: CASSPSGQYEQYF.

This rearrangement joins TRBV7-2 to TRBJ2-1, with 9 positions matching TRBD2. Germline V gene lookup returns CDR1 SGHTA and CDR2 FQGNSA. This CDR3 is 15 amino acids long. Trimming removed 4 bases from V and 3 bases from J; junction bases left unmatched: 4. The CDR3 reads CASSSGGGVYNEQFF. Written as DNA, the CDR3 is TGTGCCAGCAGCTCCGGCGGGGGGGTCTACAATGAGCAGTTCTTC.

The chain joins TRBV27 to TRBJ1-1; 9 bases are shared with TRBD1. V lost 5 bases, J lost 6 bases, and 7 bases stayed unmatched. The CDR3 is 14 amino acids. CDR1 and CDR2 from the germline V gene are MNHEY and SMNVEV (reference sequence). CDR3 DNA sequence: TGTGCCAGCAGTCTGACCAGGACAGGGGCTGAAGCTTTCTTT. Translating gives CASSLTRTGAEAFF.

The V and J genes are TRBV6-1 and TRBJ2-1; 7 nucleotides agree with TRBD1. Unmatched junction bases numbered 8, after V lost 4 bases and J lost 8 bases. Germline CDR1 and CDR2: MNHNS and SASEGT. There are 14 residues in the CDR3. The CDR3 is CASSGQGTLHEQFF. CDR3 nucleotides: TGTGCCAGCAGTGGACAGGGTACCCTCCATGAGCAGTTCTTC.

On this clone itself: This CDR3 is also generated by other DNA sequences in the sample. The V call is TRBV30, the J call TRBJ1-5, with D unresolved. CDR3 length equals 13 residues. The germline gives CDR1 GTSNPN, CDR2 SVGIG (reference sequence). With 3 bases removed from V and 6 bases from J, the gap between germline ends came to 12 bases. CDR3 residues: CAWSNEVGQPQHF. The DNA of the CDR3 is TGTGCCTGGAGCAATGAGGTGGGTCAGCCCCAGCATTTT.

This clone has just a few counts. The CDR3 spells CASSITQANNYGYTF. Written as DNA, the CDR3 is TGTGCCAGCAGTATCACTCAGGCTAATAACTATGGCTACACCTTC. The V call is TRBV27, the J call TRBJ1-2, with D uncertain. CDR1 and CDR2 from the germline V gene are MNHEY and SMNVEV (reference sequence). The germline V and J ends were trimmed by 5 bases and 1 base, with 14 bases remaining between them. The CDR3 loop spans 15 amino acids.

The chain links TRBV4-1 to TRBJ1-1; the match to TRBD1 covers 10 bases. The V and J ends lost 3 bases and 10 bases, in that order; junction bases with no gene match: 8. The CDR3 is 14 residues long. CDR1 is MGHRA, CDR2 YSYEKL, per germline. CDR3 nucleotides: TGCGCCAGCAGCCAGTCCGACAGGGGGCGTGCAGCTTTCTTT. It encodes CASSQSDRGRAAFF.

Only a few counts were recorded for this clone. The J gene is TRBJ2-2, the V gene TRBV4-2; no firm D call. Germline V lookup: CDR1 LGHNA, CDR2 YNFKEQ. Trimming cost V 1 base and J 7 bases, with 4 bases left between them. The CDR3 totals 12 residues. Here the CDR3 reads CASSQGYGELFF. CDR3 DNA sequence: TGTGCCAGCAGCCAAGGTTACGGGGAGCTGTTTTTT.

The chain employs TRBV27 and TRBJ1-6, with D perhaps matching TRBD1 (5 bases). Germline V gene lookup returns CDR1 MNHEY and CDR2 SMNVEV (reference sequence). CDR3 length: 15 amino acids. V was trimmed by 4 bases and J by 6 bases, leaving 13 bases between them. The CDR3 reads CASSSPYQGNSPLHF. CDR3 DNA: TGTGCCAGCAGTTCCCCGTATCAGGGTAATTCACCCCTCCACTTT.

This clone was seen a single time. DNA of the CDR3: TGTGCCAGCAGCGGGACTGGCTATAATTCACCCCTCCACTTT. Encoded protein: CASSGTGYNSPLHF. V is TRBV9 and J is TRBJ1-6; D gene unclear. Germline V gene sequence: CDR1 SGDLS, CDR2 YYNGEE. This CDR3 is 14 amino acids long. V shed 3 bases and J shed 3 bases, with 7 bases lying between them.

The rearrangement joins TRBV10-2 to TRBJ1-2; unclear D gene. V lost 6 bases and J 3 bases, leaving 17 bases between the germline ends. CDR3 size: 15 residues. Germline V gene data show CDR1 as WSHSY and CDR2 as SAAADI. CDR3 region: CASRDGSGVDYGYTF. The DNA of the CDR3 is TGCGCCAGCAGGGATGGGAGTGGTGTAGACTATGGCTACACCTTC.

The chain joins TRBV4-1 to TRBJ1-5; the D is unclear. The V end lost 0 bases, the J end lost 0 bases, and 12 bases lay between the germline ends. There are 17 residues in the CDR3. Germline V lookup: CDR1 MGHRA, CDR2 YSYEKL. CDR3 in amino acids: CASSQDGGQYSNQPQHF. CDR3 nucleotides: TGCGCCAGCAGCCAAGATGGTGGGCAGTATAGCAATCAGCCCCAGCATTTT.